The clone carrying this T cell receptor beta chain has only a few counts. Its antigen is unidentified. Only healthy Caucasians were enrolled as donors. This entry is derived from a study of identical twins. A universal primer binding site was introduced by template switching. The final cDNA contained unique molecular identifiers. MiXCR was run by TCRdb on the 5' RACE reads, yielding one entry per CDR3 protein. The profile shows hundreds of thousands of distinct CDR3 sequences, over 8.5% of them singletons. Study results and caveats: The study found weaker excess twin sharing in beta out-of-frame sequences. Shared out-of-frame alpha sequences (those common to twins) showed excess low generation probability.

Per the germline V gene, CDR1 is DFQATT and CDR2 is SNEGSKA (reference sequence). Trimming cost V 3 bases and J 1 base; bases outside gene matches: 6. The length of the CDR3 is 15 residues. This sample was shared with a second study, whose subject was yellow fever vaccine responses in identical twins.

The sample consisted of PBMCs. The receptor's source is a woman under 30 in good health. This chain links TRBV20-1 with TRBJ2-3; 8 bases agree with TRBD1. The CDR3 DNA sequence: TGCAGTGCTAGGTCGGACAGGGATGGCACAGATACGCAGTATTTT. It yields the protein CSARSDRDGTDTQYF.